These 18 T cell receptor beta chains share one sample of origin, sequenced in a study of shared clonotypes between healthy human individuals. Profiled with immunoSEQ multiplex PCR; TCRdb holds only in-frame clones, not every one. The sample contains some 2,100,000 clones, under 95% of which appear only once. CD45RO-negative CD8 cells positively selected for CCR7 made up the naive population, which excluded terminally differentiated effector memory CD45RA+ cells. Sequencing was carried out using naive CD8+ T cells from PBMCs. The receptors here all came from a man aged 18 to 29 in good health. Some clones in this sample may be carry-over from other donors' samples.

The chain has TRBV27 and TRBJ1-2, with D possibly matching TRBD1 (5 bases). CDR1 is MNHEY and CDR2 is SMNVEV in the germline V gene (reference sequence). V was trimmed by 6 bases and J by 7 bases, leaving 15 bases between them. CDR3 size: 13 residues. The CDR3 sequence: CASRARGIGGYTF. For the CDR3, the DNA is TGTGCCAGCAGGGCCCGGGGGATCGGTGGCTACACCTTC.

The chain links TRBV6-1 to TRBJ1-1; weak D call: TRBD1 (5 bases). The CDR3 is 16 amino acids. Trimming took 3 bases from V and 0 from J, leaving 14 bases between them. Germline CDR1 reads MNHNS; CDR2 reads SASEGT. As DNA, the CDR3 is TGTGCCAGCAGTGATCCGGGACCGGTCCTGAACACTGAAGCTTTCTTT. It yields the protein CASSDPGPVLNTEAFF.

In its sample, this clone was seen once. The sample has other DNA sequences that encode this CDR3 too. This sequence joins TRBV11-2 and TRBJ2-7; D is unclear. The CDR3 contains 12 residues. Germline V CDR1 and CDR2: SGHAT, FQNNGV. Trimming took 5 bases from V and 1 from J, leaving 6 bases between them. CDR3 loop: CASSARSYEQYF. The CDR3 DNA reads TGTGCCAGCAGCGCCAGATCCTACGAGCAGTACTTC.

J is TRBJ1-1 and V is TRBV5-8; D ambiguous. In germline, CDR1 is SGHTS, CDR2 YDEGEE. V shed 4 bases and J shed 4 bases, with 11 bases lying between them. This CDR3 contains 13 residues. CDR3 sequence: CASSKAGSTEAFF. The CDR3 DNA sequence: TGTGCCAGCAGCAAGGCAGGTAGCACTGAAGCTTTCTTT.

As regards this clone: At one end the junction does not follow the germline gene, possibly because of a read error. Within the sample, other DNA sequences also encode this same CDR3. The CDR3 region is CASSWAGTKSSYEQYF. DNA for the CDR3: TGTGCCAGCAGCTGGGCCGGGACGAAAAGCTCCTACGAGCAGTACTTT. This chain uses TRBV5-6 with TRBJ2-7; the D call may be TRBD1 or TRBD2 (5 bases each). CDR3 length equals 16 residues. Germline V gives CDR1 SGHDT, CDR2 YYEEEE.

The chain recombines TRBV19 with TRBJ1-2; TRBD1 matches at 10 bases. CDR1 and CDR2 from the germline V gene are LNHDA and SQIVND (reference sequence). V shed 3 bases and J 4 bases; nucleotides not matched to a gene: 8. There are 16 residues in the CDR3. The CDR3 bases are TGTGCCAGTAGTATCCGGACAGGGGGTCGAGTCTATGGCTACACCTTC. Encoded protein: CASSIRTGGRVYGYTF.

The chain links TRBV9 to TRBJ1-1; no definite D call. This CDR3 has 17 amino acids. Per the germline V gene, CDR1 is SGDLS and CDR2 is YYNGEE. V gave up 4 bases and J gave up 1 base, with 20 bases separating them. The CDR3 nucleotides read TGTGCCAGCAGCCCTGAGTCGCGACGGCCGGGGAACACTGAAGCTTTCTTT. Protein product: CASSPESRRPGNTEAFF. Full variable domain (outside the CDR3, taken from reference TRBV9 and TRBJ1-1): DSGVTQTPKHLITATGQRVTLRCSPRSGDLSVYWYQQSLDQGLQFLIQYYNGEERAKGNILERFSAQQFPDLHSELNLSSLELGDSALYFCASSPESRRPGNTEAFFGQGTRLTVV.

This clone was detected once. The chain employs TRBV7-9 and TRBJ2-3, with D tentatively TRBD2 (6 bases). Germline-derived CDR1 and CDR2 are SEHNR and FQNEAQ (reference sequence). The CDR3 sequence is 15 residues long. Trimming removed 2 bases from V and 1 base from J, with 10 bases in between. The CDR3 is CASSLNLARTDTQYF. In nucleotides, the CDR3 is TGTGCCAGCAGCTTAAACCTAGCGCGCACAGATACGCAGTATTTT.

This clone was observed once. CDR3 nucleotide sequence: TGTGCCAGCAGTTTGGGCAAGCCCTACGAGCAGTACTTC. Amino acids: CASSLGKPYEQYF. The chain employs TRBV27 and TRBJ2-7; D not resolved. V lost 3 bases, J lost 2 bases, and 8 bases lay in between. Per the germline V gene, CDR1 is MNHEY and CDR2 is SMNVEV (reference sequence). This CDR3 has 13 amino acids.

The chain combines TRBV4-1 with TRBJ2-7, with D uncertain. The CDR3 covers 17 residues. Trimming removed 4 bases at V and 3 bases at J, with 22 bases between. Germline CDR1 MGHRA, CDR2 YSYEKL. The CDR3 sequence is CASSPVSLSGTHYEQYF. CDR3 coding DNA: TGCGCCAGCAGCCCGGTCAGCCTATCCGGCACCCACTACGAGCAGTACTTC.

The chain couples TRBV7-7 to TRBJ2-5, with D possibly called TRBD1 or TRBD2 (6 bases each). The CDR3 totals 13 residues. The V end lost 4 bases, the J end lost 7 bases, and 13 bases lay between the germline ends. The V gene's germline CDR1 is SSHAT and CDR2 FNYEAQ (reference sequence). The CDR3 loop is CASSSPGEVTQYF. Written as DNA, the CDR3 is TGTGCCAGCAGCTCACCAGGGGAGGTGACCCAGTACTTC.

For the CDR3, the DNA is TGTGCCAGCAGTTGGGCCAGGGGTAGGGCCTATAATTCACCCCTCCACTTT. Amino acids: CASSWARGRAYNSPLHF. J is TRBJ1-6 and V is TRBV28; D possibly corresponds to TRBD1 (6 bases). The CDR3 loop spans 17 amino acids. V lost 4 bases and J lost 2, with 15 bases in between. Germline V gene data show CDR1 as MDHEN and CDR2 as SYDVKM.

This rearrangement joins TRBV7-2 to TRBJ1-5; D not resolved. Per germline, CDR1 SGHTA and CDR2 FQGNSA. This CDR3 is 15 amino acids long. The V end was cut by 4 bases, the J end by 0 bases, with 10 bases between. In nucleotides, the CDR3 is TGTGCCAGCAGCTCCGCATTTAATAGCAATCAGCCCCAGCATTTT. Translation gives CASSSAFNSNQPQHF. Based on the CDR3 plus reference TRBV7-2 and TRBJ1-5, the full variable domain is GAGVSQSPSNKVTEKGKDVELRCDPISGHTALYWYRQSLGQGLEFLIYFQGNSAPDKSGLPSDRFSAERTGGSVSTLTIQRTQQEDSAVYLCASSSAFNSNQPQHFGDGTRLSIL.

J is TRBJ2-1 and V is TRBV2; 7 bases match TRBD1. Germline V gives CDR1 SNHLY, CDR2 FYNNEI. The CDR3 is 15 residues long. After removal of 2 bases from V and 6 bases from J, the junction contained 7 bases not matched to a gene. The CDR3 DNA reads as TGTGCCAGCAGTGAAACACGGGACAGCGGCAATGAGCAGTTCTTC. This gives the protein CASSETRDSGNEQFF.

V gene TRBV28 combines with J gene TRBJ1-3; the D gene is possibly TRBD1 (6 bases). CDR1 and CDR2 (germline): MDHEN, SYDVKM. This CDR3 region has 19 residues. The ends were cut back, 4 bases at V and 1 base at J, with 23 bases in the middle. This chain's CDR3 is CASSSIIGTTGLSGNTIYF. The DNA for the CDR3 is TGTGCCAGCAGTTCTATTATAGGGACCACAGGGTTGTCTGGAAACACCATATATTTT.

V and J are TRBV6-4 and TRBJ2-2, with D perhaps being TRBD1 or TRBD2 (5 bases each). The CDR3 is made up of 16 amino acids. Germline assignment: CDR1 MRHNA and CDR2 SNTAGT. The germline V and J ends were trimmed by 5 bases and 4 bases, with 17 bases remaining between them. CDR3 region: CASSPSPGLGTGELFF. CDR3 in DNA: TGTGCCAGCAGTCCAAGTCCGGGGCTCGGCACCGGGGAGCTGTTTTTT.

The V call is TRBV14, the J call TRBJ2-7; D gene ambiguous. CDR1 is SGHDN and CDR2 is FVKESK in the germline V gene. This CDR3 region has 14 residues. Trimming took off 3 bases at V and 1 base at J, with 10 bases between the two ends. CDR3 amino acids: CASSHGRISYEQYF. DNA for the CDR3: TGTGCCAGCAGCCACGGGCGGATTTCCTACGAGCAGTACTTC.

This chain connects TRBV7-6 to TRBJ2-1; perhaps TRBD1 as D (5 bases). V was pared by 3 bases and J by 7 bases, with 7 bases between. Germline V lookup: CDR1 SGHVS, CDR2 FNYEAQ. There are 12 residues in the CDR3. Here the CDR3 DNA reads TGTGCCAGCAGCTTTAAGGGGAATGAGCAGTTCTTC. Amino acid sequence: CASSFKGNEQFF. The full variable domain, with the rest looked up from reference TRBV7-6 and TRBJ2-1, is GAGVSQSPRYKVTKRGQDVALRCDPISGHVSLYWYRQALGQGPEFLTYFNYEAQQDKSGLPNDRFSAERPEGSISTLTIQRTEQRDSAMYRCASSFKGNEQFFGPGTRLTVL.